Below are 11 T cell receptor beta chains sequenced from a single sample in a study of T cell repertoires in cytomegalovirus infection. TCRdb reprocessed the reads via MiXCR and lists one record per CDR3 protein. Of almost 300,000 distinct CDR3 sequences in the sample, about a tenth were seen once. Sequencing was carried out using PBMCs. The receptors were gathered from a human donor in good health (CMV status not recorded). Some clones in this sample may be carry-over from other donors' samples.

This clonotype showed up many times. CDR3 amino acids: CASSRDNRETGELFF. CDR3 in DNA: TGTGCCAGCTCCCGGGATAACAGGGAAACCGGGGAGCTGTTTTTT. The rearrangement uses TRBV27 and TRBJ2-2; tentative D call: TRBD1 (6 bases). This CDR3 is 15 amino acids long. Germline V gene data show CDR1 as MNHEY and CDR2 as SMNVEV (reference sequence). V gave up 8 bases and J gave up 5 bases, with 18 bases separating them.

This clonotype was seen at least ten times. The chain recombines TRBV2 with TRBJ2-1; tentatively, D is TRBD1 (6 bases). V lost 3 bases to trimming and J lost 1 base, with 10 bases between them. The V gene's germline CDR1 is SNHLY and CDR2 FYNNEI. The CDR3 loop spans 15 amino acids. The CDR3 here is CASSEGQPSYNEQFF. In DNA, the CDR3 is TGTGCCAGCAGTGAGGGACAACCGTCCTACAATGAGCAGTTCTTC.

The rearrangement joins TRBV7-9 to TRBJ1-4; D perhaps matches TRBD1 (5 bases). Germline CDR1 and CDR2: SEHNR and FQNEAQ (reference sequence). V lost 5 bases and J lost 8, with 21 bases in between. The CDR3 has 16 amino acids. This CDR3 is CASSPMVGREGEKLFF. The DNA of the CDR3 is TGTGCCAGCAGCCCTATGGTGGGCAGGGAGGGCGAAAAACTGTTTTTT.

This clonotype was seen ten or more times. The rearrangement joins TRBV6-2 or TRBV6-3 to TRBJ1-5; TRBD1 is a possible D gene (5 bases). V was trimmed by 2 bases and J by 5 bases, leaving 13 bases between them. Per the germline V gene, CDR1 is MNHEY and CDR2 is SVGEGT. The CDR3 has 15 amino acids. The DNA for the CDR3 is TGTGCCAGCAGTTACCTTCGGGGCGGACATCAGCCCCAGCATTTT. It is translated as CASSYLRGGHQPQHF.

This clonotype was found many times. V usage is TRBV6-6 and J usage is TRBJ2-1; D remains ambiguous. V was cut by 5 bases and J by 6 bases, with 11 bases left in between. The CDR3 is 13 amino acids. Germline CDR1 reads MNHNY; CDR2 reads SVGAGI (reference sequence). The CDR3 DNA sequence: TGTGCCAGCAGTCGACTTAATGGCAATGAGCAGTTCTTC. Its translation is CASSRLNGNEQFF.

The table lists this clonotype with many counts. The V gene is TRBV28, the J gene TRBJ2-7; TRBD1 is a possible D gene (6 bases). From germline, CDR1 is MDHEN and CDR2 SYDVKM. CDR3 length: 14 amino acids. Trimming removed 2 bases at V and 2 bases at J, with 10 bases between. The CDR3 region has the DNA TGTGCCAGCAGTTTAAGTCCAGGGGCCTACGAGCAGTACGTC. Its protein product is CASSLSPGAYEQYV.

This clonotype was recorded many times. The gene calls are TRBV20-1 and TRBJ2-1, with D unclear. Trimming removed 6 bases at V and 0 bases at J, with 12 bases between. This CDR3 has 14 residues. Germline V gives CDR1 DFQATT, CDR2 SNEGSKA (reference sequence). The CDR3 region is CSASYLSSYNEQFF. As DNA, the CDR3 is TGCAGTGCCTCTTACTTGAGCTCCTACAATGAGCAGTTCTTC.

In this sample, this clonotype turned up many times. The V call is TRBV5-1, the J call TRBJ2-2; tentatively, D is TRBD1 or TRBD2 (5 bases each). CDR3 length: 15 amino acids. Germline CDR1 SGHRS, CDR2 YFSETQ. V was pared by 4 bases and J by 6 bases, with 16 bases between. The CDR3 DNA reads as TGCGCCAGCAGCCCGGAGTTGGGGGACGCCGGGGAGCTGTTTTTT. It specifies CASSPELGDAGELFF.

This clonotype appeared many times. The chain combines TRBV11-3 with TRBJ2-7; D is uncertain. Germline values: CDR1 SGHNT, CDR2 YENEEA. CDR3 length equals 15 residues. The V and J ends lost 1 base and 1 base respectively, with 11 bases between them. The DNA of the CDR3 is TGTGCCAGCAGCTTAGGGGCGGCGAGGTCCTACGAGCAGTACTTC. This sequence encodes CASSLGAARSYEQYF.

The rearrangement links TRBV18 to TRBJ1-1; D call uncertain. The CDR3 extends over 15 amino acids. Between the trimmed V and J ends, which lost 6 bases and 4 bases, there was a span of 18 bases. Per germline, CDR1 KGHSH and CDR2 LQKENI. In DNA form, the CDR3 reads TGTGCCAGCTCGCTGGCCGGCCCATTGGGCACTGAAGCTTTCTTT. As protein: CASSLAGPLGTEAFF.

This chain uses TRBV5-4 with TRBJ2-5; TRBD2 matches 10 bases. CDR1 and CDR2 (germline): SGHNT, YYREEE (reference sequence). With V trimmed by 0 bases and J by 3 bases, 5 bases remained unmatched. CDR3 size: 16 residues. The CDR3 protein is CASSLEGLAGEETQYF. The DNA of the CDR3 is TGTGCCAGCAGCTTGGAGGGGCTAGCGGGGGAAGAGACCCAGTACTTC. Full variable domain (rest looked up from reference TRBV5-4 and TRBJ2-5): ETGVTQSPTHLIKTRGQQVTLRCSSQSGHNTVSWYQQALGQGPQFIFQYYREEENGRGNFPPRFSGLQFPNYSSELNVNALELDDSALYLCASSLEGLAGEETQYFGPGTRLLVL.